This T cell receptor (beta chain) was recovered during a study of blood T cell repertoires in COVID-19. Overall study context: The United States, Italy and Spain provided the acute and convalescent COVID-19 samples. PBMCs, B-cell-depleted T cells, or T cells were the source of the cDNA or gDNA that made up the material.

Per the original methods: For nucleated cells, counts were estimated from reference gene primer amplification. The method was immunoSEQ multiplex PCR; TCRdb's version includes in-frame clones alone and lacks a portion of them. D and trimming come from the DNA, and the V and J calls and clone size come from that table. The table shows 100,000 to 150,000 clones, with 85% to 90% occurring only once. The germline gives CDR1 LGHDT, CDR2 YNNKEL (reference sequence). This CDR3 has 14 amino acids. V shed 5 bases and J shed 8 bases, with 15 bases lying between them. The rearrangement uses TRBV3-1 (or the pseudogene TRBV3-2) and TRBJ1-4; D remains ambiguous. The receptor's source is a woman older than 75 with COVID-19, enrolled during active disease. Sequenced: peripheral blood. The chain's CDR3 is CASSSGHNSEKLFF. The DNA of the CDR3 is TGTGCCAGCAGCTCAGGCCACAATTCGGAAAAACTGTTTTTT.